The 3 T cell receptor beta chains listed next were all sequenced from one sample in a study of cytomegalovirus exposure and HLA in healthy donors. A multiplex PCR was run with 60 Vbeta primers and 13 Jbeta primers. Clones were sequenced by immunoSEQ multiplex PCR, and TCRdb holds only the in-frame ones, with some missing. Seen here are about 110,000 clones, 65% to 80% observed once, and the top ten hold more than 3%. The sequencing sample was made of PBMCs. Receptor source: a man between 60 and 75 years old in good health and CMV-seronegative.

The chain uses TRBV7-3 and TRBJ2-1; 8 bases line up with TRBD2. The CDR3 totals 16 residues. CDR1 SGHTA and CDR2 FQGTGA come from the germline V gene. Trimming removed 5 bases from V and 8 bases from J; junction bases left unmatched: 14. CDR3: CASSPGGPGLVDEQFF. CDR3 nucleotide sequence: TGTGCCAGCAGCCCGGGGGGCCCGGGACTAGTAGATGAGCAGTTCTTC. The full variable domain, with the rest looked up from reference TRBV7-3 and TRBJ2-1, is GAGVSQTPSNKVTEKGKYVELRCDPISGHTALYWYRQSLGQGPEFLIYFQGTGAADDSGLPNDRFFAVRPEGSVSTLKIQRTERGDSAVYLCASSPGGPGLVDEQFFGPGTRLTVL.

The rearrangement joins TRBV7-2 to TRBJ2-3; 7 bases align to TRBD2. After removal of 2 bases from V and 2 bases from J, the junction contained 1 base not matched to a gene. This CDR3 has 14 residues. Per germline, CDR1 SGHTA and CDR2 FQGNSA. The CDR3 DNA follows: TGTGCCAGCAGCTTACGACTAGCCACAGATACGCAGTATTTT. Its translation: CASSLRLATDTQYF.

The gene calls are TRBV2 and TRBJ2-1; D is possibly TRBD1 (6 bases). The CDR3 is made up of 15 amino acids. Trimming left V 3 bases short and J 2 bases short, with 11 bases between. Germline CDR1 SNHLY, CDR2 FYNNEI. The CDR3 loop reads CASSDPRDTYNEQFF. For the CDR3, the DNA is TGTGCCAGCAGTGATCCCCGGGACACCTACAATGAGCAGTTCTTC.